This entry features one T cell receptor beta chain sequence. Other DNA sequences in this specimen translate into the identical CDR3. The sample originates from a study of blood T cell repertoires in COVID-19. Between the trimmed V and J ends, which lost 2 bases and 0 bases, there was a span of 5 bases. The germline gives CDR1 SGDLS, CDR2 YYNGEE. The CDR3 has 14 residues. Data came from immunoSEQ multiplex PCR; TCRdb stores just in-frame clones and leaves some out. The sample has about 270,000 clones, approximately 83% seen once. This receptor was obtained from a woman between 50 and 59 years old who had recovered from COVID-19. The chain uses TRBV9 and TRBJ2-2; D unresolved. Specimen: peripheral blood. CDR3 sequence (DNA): TGTGCCAGCAGCGTCTCTTCGAACACCGGGGAGCTGTTTTTT. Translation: CASSVSSNTGELFF.